This T cell receptor beta chain emerged from a study of blood T cell repertoires in COVID-19. After removal of 0 bases from V and 4 bases from J, the junction contained 6 bases not matched to a gene. The CDR3 has 17 amino acids. Germline-derived CDR1 and CDR2 are SGDLS and YYNGEE. Generated by immunoSEQ multiplex PCR, the TCRdb table keeps only in-frame clones and is missing some. The sample has 50,000 or so clones, more than 75% seen once. Sequenced sample: peripheral blood. This receptor was taken from a woman of 80 years or more with acute or convalescent COVID-19. The chain carries TRBV9 and TRBJ2-2; 10 nucleotides line up with TRBD2. CDR3 sequence: CASSVDSGRGPTGELFF. Here the CDR3 DNA reads TGTGCCAGCAGCGTAGACAGCGGGAGGGGACCCACCGGGGAGCTGTTTTTT.